Listed below are T cell receptor beta chains from one sample, sequenced in a study of TIL therapy for anti-PD-1-resistant metastatic lung cancer. TCRdb's copy holds only in-frame clones and misses some; the assay was immunoSEQ multiplex PCR. The repertoire includes some 43,000 clones, 65% to 80% of them detected once, and less than 15% sits in the top ten. This sample comprised blood, obtained at baseline. These receptors all come from a man between 70 and 80 years old with non-small cell lung cancer. CDR3s include the opening cysteine and the closing phenylalanine or tryptophan. The D gene is left open where the match is weak. The listing skips clone size in some rows; elsewhere it reads once, few, many or a size class.

NA,TRBJ2-1,TRBV7-6,TRBD2,TGTGCCAGCAGCCCTAGCGGGAGGTCCTACAATGAGCAGTTCTTC,CASSPSGRSYNEQFF
NA,TRBJ2-1,TRBV6-1,TRBD2,TGTGCCAGCAGTGAATGGGGGGGTGAGCAGTTCTTC,CASSEWGGEQFF
NA,TRBJ1-2,TRBV7-8,NA,TGTGCCAGCAGCGCCGACAGGAACTATGGCTACACCTTC,CASSADRNYGYTF
NA,TRBJ2-6,TRBV5-1,NA,TGCGCCAGCAGCTTGGCGGGTGGGGGCTCTGGGGCCAACGTCCTGACTTTC,CASSLAGGGSGANVLTF
NA,TRBJ1-1,TRBV19,NA,TGTGCCAGTAGTACCCCACCGGGAACCTCGGTGGGAACTGAAGCTTTCTTT,CASSTPPGTSVGTEAFF
NA,TRBJ2-3,TRBV11-2,TRBD2,TGTGCCAGCAGCTTAGCGGGAGGGGGGGAAGATACGCAGTATTTT,CASSLAGGGEDTQYF
NA,TRBJ1-5,TRBV27,NA,TGTGCCAGCAGTCCCGCTTGGGGGGCAGATGTGGATCAGCCCCAGCATTTT,CASSPAWGADVDQPQHF
NA,TRBJ2-2,TRBV7-2,TRBD2,TGTGCCAGCAGCCCCCTTGGGACTAGCGGGAGAACCGGGGAGCTGTTTTTT,CASSPLGTSGRTGELFF
NA,TRBJ2-1,TRBV12-1,NA,TGTGCCAGCAGCCCCTTCTTTGGAAGATTTAGCGGGAGGACTGAGCAGTTCTTC,CASSPFFGRFSGRTEQFF
NA,TRBJ1-3,TRBV28,NA,TGTGCCAGCAGTCAGGGCTACTCCTCTGGAAACACCATATATTTT,CASSQGYSSGNTIYF
medium-sized,TRBJ2-7,TRBV11-2,TRBD2,TGTGCCAGCAGCTTAACTAGCGGGACAAGCCTGCAGTACTTC,CASSLTSGTSLQYF
NA,TRBJ2-7,TRBV29-1,NA,TGCAGCGTCTCCGCCGGGACGCATCCCTACGAGCAGTACTTC,CSVSAGTHPYEQYF
NA,TRBJ2-7,TRBV7-6,NA,TGTGCCAGCAGCTTAAGCCAGTTAAGCTCCTACGAGCAGTACTTC,CASSLSQLSSYEQYF
once,TRBJ2-2,TRBV2,TRBD2,TGTGCCAGCAGTGAAGCCCGGACTAGTACCGGGGAGCTGTTTTTT,CASSEARTSTGELFF
NA,TRBJ2-5,TRBV2,TRBD1,TGTGCCAGCAGCACAGGGGGCCAAGGGGAGACCCAGTACTTC,CASSTGGQGETQYF
NA,TRBJ2-1,TRBV5-4,TRBD2,TGTGCCAGCAGCGCCCGGACTAGCGGAAAGTACAATGAGCAGTTCTTC,CASSARTSGKYNEQFF
NA,TRBJ1-1,TRBV5-8,TRBD1,TGTGCCAGCAGTTTTGGCCCGGGACAGGGGGCGGCCACCCTGAACACTGAAGCTTTCTTT,CASSFGPGQGAATLNTEAFF
NA,TRBJ2-3,TRBV6-5,TRBD2,TGTGCCAGCAGAAAGGCTAGCGGGGCAGATACGCAGTATTTT,CASRKASGADTQYF
NA,TRBJ1-6,TRBV9,TRBD1,TGTGCCAGCAGAGGGACAGGGAATAATTCACCCCTCCACTTT,CASRGTGNNSPLHF
NA,TRBJ1-2,TRBV5-6,NA,TGTGCCAGCAGCTTGGAGGGCTGGGACTATGGCTACACCTTC,CASSLEGWDYGYTF
NA,TRBJ2-5,TRBV6-5,NA,TGTGCCAGCAGCATCCCTGGGACCCAGTACTTC,CASSIPGTQYF
NA,TRBJ2-1,TRBV29-1,TRBD2,TGCAGCGTTCAATATGCTCTAGCGGGAGGGTACAATGAGCAGTTCTTC,CSVQYALAGGYNEQFF
NA,TRBJ2-3,TRBV5-4,NA,TGTGCCAGCAGTTTAGCGGAGACTAGCACAGATACGCAGTATTTT,CASSLAETSTDTQYF
once,TRBJ1-1,TRBV28,NA,TGTGCCAGCAGTTTAAGGGCCCCAGCAGCTTTCTTT,CASSLRAPAAFF
NA,TRBJ1-5,TRBV6-5,NA,TGTGCCAGCACTGCACGCCCTAATCAGCCCCAGCATTTT,CASTARPNQPQHF
NA,TRBJ1-4,TRBV7-8,NA,TGTGCCAGCAGCAGAGGACAGCCAACTAATGAAAAACTGTTTTTT,CASSRGQPTNEKLFF
NA,TRBJ2-3,TRBV5-1,NA,TGCGCCAGCAGCTTGGAAGGCAGCACAGATACGCAGTATTTT,CASSLEGSTDTQYF